This T cell receptor (beta chain) was observed in a study of blood T cell repertoires in COVID-19. Participants were placed into cohorts based on the clinical history they reported. Trimming stripped 3 bases from V and 3 bases from J, with 11 bases between. This CDR3 comprises 14 residues. Germline lookup yields CDR1 MNHNS and CDR2 SASEGT. Libraries were prepared by immunoSEQ multiplex PCR; TCRdb keeps only in-frame clonotypes and omits some of them. Seen here are a few hundred thousand clones, 85% to 90% observed once, and the top ten hold around 1.2%. V gene TRBV6-1 combines with J gene TRBJ1-1; D might be TRBD1 (5 bases). Input material: PBMCs or T cells enriched from blood (not recorded which). This TCR came from a woman under 30 who had recovered from COVID-19. In DNA form, the CDR3 reads TGTGCCAGCAGTGACGGACATGGGTACACTGAAGCTTTCTTT. As protein: CASSDGHGYTEAFF.